This T cell receptor (beta chain) comes out of a study of Ad26.COV2.S vaccination and SARS-CoV-2 variants (dated by TCRdb to 2020 to 2023). Study-wide context: Vaccine-arm donors were drawn from COV1001, a multicentre, randomized, double-blind, placebo-controlled phase I-IIa trial of Ad26.COV2.S in healthy adults. Ad26.COV2.S was given intramuscularly at 5x10^10 or 1x10^11 viral particles, as a single shot or as two shots 56 days apart. The specificity and breadth of SARS-CoV-2-reactive T cell receptors after Ad26.COV2.S vaccination were assessed by TCRbeta repertoire sequencing. The TCR-sequenced set comprised about 32 samples: approximately 20 Ad26.COV2.S vaccine recipients, 5 placebo recipients and 8 SARS-CoV-2 convalescent individuals. Trial participants were randomized into five groups of five: low-dose or high-dose Ad26.COV2.S given once or twice, or placebo on both occasions. Investigators remained blinded to trial group allocation during experiments and outcome assessment. Paper-wide results and their limitations: Comparable non-spike TCR breadth was observed between vaccine and placebo recipients, consistent with only spike being contained in the vaccine. The study lacked the statistical power to compare responses across vaccine doses or regimens. Higher spike-specific TCR breadth was observed in Ad26.COV2.S recipients than in placebo recipients (P = 0.0014). After vaccination, spike-specific CD8+ and CD4+ T cell responses were reported to show substantial breadth. According to the authors, total T cell responses may have been underestimated by the TCR breadth and depth analyses.

Points on this clone: This receptor's antigen is unknown. Base qualities are not at hand, and no much larger clone is one base apart.

The immunoSEQ Assay was the method used to sequence TCRbeta CDR3 regions. After extraction, genomic DNA underwent amplification by bias-controlled multiplex PCR, followed by high-throughput sequencing. In the source study's methods: To quantify the absolute abundance of every unique TCRbeta CDR3 region, sequences were collapsed and filtered. Usable DNA was measured by amplifying reference genes present in all nucleated cells, and TCRbeta template counts were normalized to that usable DNA to estimate T cell fraction. Repertoire TCRs were annotated as SARS-CoV-2-specific by exact matching of V gene, CDR3 amino acid sequence and J gene to a known reactive TCR set. The reference SARS-CoV-2 TCR set was obtained from MIRA and was filtered for enrichment in COVID-19-positive ImmuneCODE repertoires, whereby public or cross-reactive TCRs were removed. Drawing on the MIRA antigens, annotated TCRs were analysed further at the level of specific ORF or position within ORF. Breadth was defined as annotated unique rearrangements over total unique productive rearrangements; depth was the summed frequency of those rearrangements. Two-sided Wilcoxon rank-sum tests were used to compare TCR breadth between groups. The immuneACCESS repertoire file appears here via TCRdb, limited to in-frame rearrangements. These files lack a portion of the clones; in checked studies, under half of the deficit traces to unresolved V genes, and the cause of the others is not known. The V and J calls and clone size were taken over from that table, and D and trimming were inferred from the DNA. The sample includes hundreds of thousands of clones, with less than 90% observed a single time. The top ten hold about 10% of the sample.

The intended sense of this specimen's treatment or condition label: 19 received Ad26.COV2.S at low or high dose, single or two shots; 5 received placebo; per-sample allocation not given. Repertoires of vaccine and placebo recipients were sequenced from samples taken on day 63 after the first injection. Between 29 July and 7 August 2020, Cohort 1b enrolled 20 to 30 adults aged 18-55 years at one site in Boston, USA. Ad26.COV2.S consisted of a replication-incompetent adenovirus type 26 vector by which a prefusion-stabilized SARS-CoV-2 spike protein from the original Wuhan strain was expressed. The germline V gene (reference sequence) provides CDR1 LNHDA and CDR2 SQIVND. The CDR3, from cysteine to phenylalanine, totals 14 residues. The CDR3 DNA has 42 bases and is translated from base 1. Unmatched junction bases come to 4, with V trimmed by 6 bases and J by 7 bases.

The starting material was peripheral blood, obtained in a trial of Ad26.COV2.S vaccine versus placebo. The rearrangement combines TRBV19 with TRBJ1-6, with TRBD1 matching 9 junction bases. The TCR originated in a person aged 18-65 years who received the Ad26.COV2.S COVID-19 vaccine or a placebo. The CDR3 in this case is CASRAGQGNSPLHF. DNA sequence: TGTGCCAGTAGGGCGGGACAGGGAAATTCACCCCTCCACTTT.